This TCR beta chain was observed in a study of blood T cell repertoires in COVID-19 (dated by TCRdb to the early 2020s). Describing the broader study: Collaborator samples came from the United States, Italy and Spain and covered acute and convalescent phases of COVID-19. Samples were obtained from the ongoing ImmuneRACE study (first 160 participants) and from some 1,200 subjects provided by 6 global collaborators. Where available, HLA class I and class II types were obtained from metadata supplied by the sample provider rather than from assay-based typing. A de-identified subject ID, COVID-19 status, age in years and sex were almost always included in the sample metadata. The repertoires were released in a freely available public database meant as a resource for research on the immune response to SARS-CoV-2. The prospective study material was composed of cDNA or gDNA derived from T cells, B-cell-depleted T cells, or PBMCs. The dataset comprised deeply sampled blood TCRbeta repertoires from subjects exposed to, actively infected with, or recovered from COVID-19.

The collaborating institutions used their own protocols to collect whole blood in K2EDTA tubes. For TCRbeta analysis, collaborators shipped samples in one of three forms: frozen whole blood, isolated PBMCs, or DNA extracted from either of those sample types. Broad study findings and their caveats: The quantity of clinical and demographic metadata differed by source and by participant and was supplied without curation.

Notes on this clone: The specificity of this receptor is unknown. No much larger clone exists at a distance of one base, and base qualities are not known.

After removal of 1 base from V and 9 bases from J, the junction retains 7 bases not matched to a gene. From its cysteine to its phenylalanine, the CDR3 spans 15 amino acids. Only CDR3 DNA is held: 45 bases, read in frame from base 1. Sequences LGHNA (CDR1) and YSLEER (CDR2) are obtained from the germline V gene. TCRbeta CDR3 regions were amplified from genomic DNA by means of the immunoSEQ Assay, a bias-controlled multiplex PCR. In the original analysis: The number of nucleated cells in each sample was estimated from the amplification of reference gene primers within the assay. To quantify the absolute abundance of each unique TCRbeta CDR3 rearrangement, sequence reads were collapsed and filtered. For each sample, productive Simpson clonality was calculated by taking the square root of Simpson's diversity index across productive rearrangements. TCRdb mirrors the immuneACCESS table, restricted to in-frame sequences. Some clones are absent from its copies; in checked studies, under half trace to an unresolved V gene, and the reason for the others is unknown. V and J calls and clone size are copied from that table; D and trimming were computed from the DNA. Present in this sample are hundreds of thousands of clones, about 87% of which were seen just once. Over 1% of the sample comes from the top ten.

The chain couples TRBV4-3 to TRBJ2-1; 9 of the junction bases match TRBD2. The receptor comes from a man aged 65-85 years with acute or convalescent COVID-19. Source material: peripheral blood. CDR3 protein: CASSQGPSGIGEQFF. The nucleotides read TGCGCCAGCAGCCAAGGTCCTAGCGGGATTGGTGAGCAGTTCTTC.